This paragraph covers one TCR beta chain sequence. The target antigen is unknown. This sample is part of a study of T cells after yellow fever vaccination. TCRdb called the 5' RACE reads again in MiXCR, with one record for every CDR3 protein. The sample lists a few hundred thousand distinct CDR3 sequences, over 3.5% occurring once. Germline assignment: CDR1 SGHRS and CDR2 YFSETQ. CDR3 length equals 15 residues. V gave up 2 bases and J gave up 5 bases, with 13 bases separating them. Study-wide findings and caveats: Abundant clonotypes from the bulk population could have been carried over as contaminants into FACS-sorted repertoires. Reappearance after the booster was observed for most primary-vaccination clones (roughly 97% CD4, roughly 88% CD8).

The TCR comes from a man between 18 and 35 years old who received the YFV17D yellow fever vaccine. The chain employs TRBV5-1 and TRBJ2-2; the D gene is possibly TRBD1 (6 bases). This sample comprised PBMCs, obtained 5 days after the yellow fever booster vaccination. The CDR3: CASSFSGEGTGELFF. In DNA, the CDR3 is TGCGCCAGCAGCTTTTCAGGGGAAGGGACCGGGGAGCTGTTTTTT. Looking up the rest from reference TRBV5-1 and TRBJ2-2 gives the full variable domain: KAGVTQTPRYLIKTRGQQVTLSCSPISGHRSVSWYQQTPGQGLQFLFEYFSETQRNKGNFPGRFSGRQFSNSRSEMNVSTLELGDSALYLCASSFSGEGTGELFFGEGSRLTVL.